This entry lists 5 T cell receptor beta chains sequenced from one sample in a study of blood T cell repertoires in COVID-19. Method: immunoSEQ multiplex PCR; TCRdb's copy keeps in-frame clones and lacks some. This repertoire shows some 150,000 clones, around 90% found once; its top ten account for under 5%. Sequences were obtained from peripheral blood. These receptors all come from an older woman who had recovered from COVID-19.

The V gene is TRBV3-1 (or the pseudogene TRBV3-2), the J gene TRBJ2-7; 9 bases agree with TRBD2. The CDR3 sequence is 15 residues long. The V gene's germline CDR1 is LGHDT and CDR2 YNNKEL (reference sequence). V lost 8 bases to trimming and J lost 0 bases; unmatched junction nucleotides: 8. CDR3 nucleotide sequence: TGTGCCAGCGGGAGAAGCGGGGGGCTCTCCTACGAGCAGTACTTC. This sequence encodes CASGRSGGLSYEQYF.

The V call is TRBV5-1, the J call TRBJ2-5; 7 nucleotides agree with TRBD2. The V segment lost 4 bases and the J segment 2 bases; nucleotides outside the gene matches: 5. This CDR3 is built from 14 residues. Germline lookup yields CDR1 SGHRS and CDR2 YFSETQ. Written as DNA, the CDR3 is TGCGCCAGCAGCCTGGGAGGGTTTCAAGAGACCCAGTACTTC. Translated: CASSLGGFQETQYF.

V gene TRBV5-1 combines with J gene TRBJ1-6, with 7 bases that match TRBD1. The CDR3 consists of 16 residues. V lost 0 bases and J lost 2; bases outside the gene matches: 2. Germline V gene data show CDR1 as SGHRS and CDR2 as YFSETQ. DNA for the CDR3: TGCGCCAGCAGCTTGGGGGACAGAACCTATAATTCACCCCTCCACTTT. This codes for CASSLGDRTYNSPLHF.

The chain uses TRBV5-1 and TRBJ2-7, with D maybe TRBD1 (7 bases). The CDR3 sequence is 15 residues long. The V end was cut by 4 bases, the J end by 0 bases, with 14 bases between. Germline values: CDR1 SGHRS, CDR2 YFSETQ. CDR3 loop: CASSPGGQLSYEQYF. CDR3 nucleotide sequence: TGCGCCAGCAGCCCCGGGGGACAGCTCTCCTACGAGCAGTACTTC.

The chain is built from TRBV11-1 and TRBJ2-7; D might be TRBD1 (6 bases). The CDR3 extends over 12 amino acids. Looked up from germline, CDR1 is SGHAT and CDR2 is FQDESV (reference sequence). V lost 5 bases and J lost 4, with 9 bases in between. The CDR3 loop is CASSPTGYEQYF. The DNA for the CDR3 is TGTGCCAGCAGCCCTACAGGGTACGAGCAGTACTTC.